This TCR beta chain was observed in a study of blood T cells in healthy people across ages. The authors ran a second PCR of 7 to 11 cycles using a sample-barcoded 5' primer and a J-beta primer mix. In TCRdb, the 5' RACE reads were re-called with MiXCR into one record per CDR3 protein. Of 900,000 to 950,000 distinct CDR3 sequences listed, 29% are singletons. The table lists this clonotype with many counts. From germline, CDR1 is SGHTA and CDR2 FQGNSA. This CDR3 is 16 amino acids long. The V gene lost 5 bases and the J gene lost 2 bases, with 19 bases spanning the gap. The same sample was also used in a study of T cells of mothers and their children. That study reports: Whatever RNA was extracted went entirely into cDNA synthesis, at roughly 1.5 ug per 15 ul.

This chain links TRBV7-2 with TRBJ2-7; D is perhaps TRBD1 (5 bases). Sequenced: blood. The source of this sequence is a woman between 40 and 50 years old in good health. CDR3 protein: CASSPERRESTYEQYF. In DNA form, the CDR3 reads TGTGCCAGCAGCCCCGAACGCAGGGAAAGTACCTACGAGCAGTACTTC.